The 9 T cell receptor beta chains below were found in one sample sequenced in a study of CD8+CD57+ T cells in acquired aplastic anemia. Profiles of TCR beta VDJ and CDR3 were generated from a genomic DNA template. MiXCR, run by TCRdb on the reads, gives a single entry per CDR3 protein. Among about 130,000 distinct CDR3 sequences listed, 35% to 50% were seen once. Sequenced sample: sorted CD4+, CD8+, or CD8+CD57+ T cells (not recorded which) from PBMCs. The source of these receptors is a human donor in good health, serving as a control.

The rearrangement links TRBV29-1 to TRBJ2-7; D tentatively reads TRBD1 or TRBD2 (5 bases each). The ends were cut back, 6 bases at V and 2 bases at J, with 11 bases in the middle. The CDR3 totals 12 residues. Germline CDR1 and CDR2: SQVTM and ANQGSEA. The CDR3 DNA reads TGCAGCGTGGATGGGACGGCCTACGAGCAGTACTTC. Protein: CSVDGTAYEQYF.

Ten or more counts support this clonotype. The chain recombines TRBV15 with TRBJ1-3; TRBD1 aligns across 7 bases. Trimming took 7 bases from V and 0 from J; bases not matched to a gene: 12. CDR3 length equals 17 residues. The V gene's germline CDR1 is LNHNV and CDR2 YYDKDF (reference sequence). CDR3 DNA sequence: TGTGCCACCACCTCGGAGACAGGGTCATACTCTGGAAACACCATATATTTT. Protein product: CATTSETGSYSGNTIYF. Combining the CDR3 with reference TRBV15 and TRBJ1-3 gives the whole variable domain DAMVIQNPRYQVTQFGKPVTLSCSQTLNHNVMYWYQQKSSQAPKLLFHYYDKDFNNEADTPDNFQSRRPNTSFCFLDIRSPGLGDTAMYLCATTSETGSYSGNTIYFGEGSWLTVV.

This clonotype was observed at least ten times. The CDR3, as DNA: TGTGCCAGCAGTTACGGAGAGGCGGCGGTGAACACTGAAGCTTTCTTT. Protein product: CASSYGEAAVNTEAFF. V is TRBV6-5 and J is TRBJ1-1; the D is unclear. Germline V gives CDR1 MNHEY, CDR2 SVGAGI. The V gene lost 2 bases and the J gene lost 0 bases, with 13 bases spanning the gap. This CDR3 has 16 amino acids.

The chain has TRBV15 and TRBJ1-4; a possible D gene is TRBD1 (6 bases). V lost 5 bases, J lost 7 bases, and 14 bases lay in between. The CDR3 is made up of 14 amino acids. Germline lookup yields CDR1 LNHNV and CDR2 YYDKDF (reference sequence). CDR3 sequence reads: CATSRRGAGEKLFF. The CDR3 bases are TGTGCCACCAGCCGTCGGGGGGCAGGTGAAAAACTGTTTTTT.

This clonotype was picked up many times. V and J are TRBV20-1 and TRBJ2-7; perhaps D is TRBD1 or TRBD2 (6 bases each). The length of the CDR3 is 13 residues. Trimming took 6 bases from V and 3 from J, leaving 15 bases between them. Germline V gene sequence: CDR1 DFQATT, CDR2 SNEGSKA (reference sequence). In nucleotides, the CDR3 is TGCAGTGCCGGGGGCAGGGGAAACTACGAGCAGTACTTC. It specifies CSAGGRGNYEQYF.

In its sample, this clonotype was seen many times. The chain joins TRBV5-1 to TRBJ2-1, with D perhaps TRBD1 or TRBD2 (5 bases each). Per germline, CDR1 SGHRS and CDR2 YFSETQ. CDR3 length: 14 amino acids. Trimming stripped 0 bases from V and 5 bases from J, with 9 bases between. The CDR3 DNA follows: TGCGCCAGCAGCTTGGGGGACGAGAACAATGAGCAGTTCTTC. Protein product: CASSLGDENNEQFF.

In this sample, this clonotype turned up many times. The rearrangement links TRBV29-1 to TRBJ2-5, with D possibly called TRBD1 or TRBD2 (5 bases each). V dropped 6 bases and J dropped 4 bases, with 15 bases sitting between them. The length of the CDR3 is 13 residues. Germline-derived CDR1 and CDR2 are SQVTM and ANQGSEA. The CDR3 DNA follows: TGCAGCGTGATACGGGGCGTCCCAGAGACCCAGTACTTC. Protein product: CSVIRGVPETQYF.

This clonotype was recorded at least ten times. The chain uses TRBV12-3 or TRBV12-4 and TRBJ1-5; D ambiguous. V lost 4 bases and J lost 0, with 10 bases in between. The CDR3 is 15 residues long. The CDR3 DNA reads as TGTGCCAGCAGTTGGGGTGGTGGTAGCAATCAGCCCCAGCATTTT. Protein product: CASSWGGGSNQPQHF.

The V call is TRBV15, the J call TRBJ2-5; 11 nucleotides match TRBD2. This CDR3 region has 15 residues. The J segment lost 4 bases and the V segment lost 1 base, leaving 2 bases of the junction unmatched. Germline V CDR1 and CDR2: LNHNV, YYDKDF (reference sequence). CDR3 region: CATSRGLAGGETQYF. CDR3 coding DNA: TGTGCCACCAGCAGAGGTCTAGCGGGAGGAGAGACCCAGTACTTC. The full variable domain, in which reference TRBV15 and TRBJ2-5 provide the parts outside the CDR3, is DAMVIQNPRYQVTQFGKPVTLSCSQTLNHNVMYWYQQKSSQAPKLLFHYYDKDFNNEADTPDNFQSRRPNTSFCFLDIRSPGLGDTAMYLCATSRGLAGGETQYFGPGTRLLVL.